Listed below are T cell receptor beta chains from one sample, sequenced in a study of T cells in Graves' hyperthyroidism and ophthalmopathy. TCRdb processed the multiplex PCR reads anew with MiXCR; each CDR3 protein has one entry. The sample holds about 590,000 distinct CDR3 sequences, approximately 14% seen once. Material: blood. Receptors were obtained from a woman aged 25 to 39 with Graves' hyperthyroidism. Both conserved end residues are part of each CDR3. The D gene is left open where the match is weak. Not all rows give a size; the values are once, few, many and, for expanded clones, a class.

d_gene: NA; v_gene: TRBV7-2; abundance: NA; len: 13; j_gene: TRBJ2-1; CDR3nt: TGTGCCAGCAGTTCTAAGGGGTACAATGAGCAGTTCTTC; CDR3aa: CASSSKGYNEQFF
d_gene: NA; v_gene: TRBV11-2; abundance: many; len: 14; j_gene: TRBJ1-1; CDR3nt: TGTGCCAGCAGCTCCGGGACATATAACACTGAAGCTTTCTTT; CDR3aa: CASSSGTYNTEAFF
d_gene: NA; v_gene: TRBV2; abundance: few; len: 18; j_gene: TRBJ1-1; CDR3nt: TGTGCCAGCAGTGAAGCGAGAGCATGGGACACCTCGGGCACTGAAGCTTTCTTT; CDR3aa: CASSEARAWDTSGTEAFF
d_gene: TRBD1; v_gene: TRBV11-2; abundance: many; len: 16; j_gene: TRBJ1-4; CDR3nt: TGTGCCAGCAGCCTCACGACAGGGCGAGCTAATGAAAAACTGTTTTTT; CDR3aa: CASSLTTGRANEKLFF
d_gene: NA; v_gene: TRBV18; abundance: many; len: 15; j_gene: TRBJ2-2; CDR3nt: TGTGCCAGCTCACCAAGGAGACCGAACACCGGGGAGCTGTTTTTT; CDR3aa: CASSPRRPNTGELFF
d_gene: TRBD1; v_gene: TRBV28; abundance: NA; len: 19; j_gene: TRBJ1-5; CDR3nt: TGTGCCAGCAGTTTAATCTGGGGTACAGGGGGTAGGAGCAATCAGCCCCAGCATTTT; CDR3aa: CASSLIWGTGGRSNQPQHF
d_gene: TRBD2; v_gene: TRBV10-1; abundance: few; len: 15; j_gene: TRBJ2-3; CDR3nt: TGCGCCAGCAGTGAGGGACTAGCGGGAGCAGATACGCAGTATTTT; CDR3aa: CASSEGLAGADTQYF
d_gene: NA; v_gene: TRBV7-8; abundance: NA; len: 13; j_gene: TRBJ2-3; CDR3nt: TGTGCCAGCAGCTTGCGCTTCTCAGATACGCAGTATTTT; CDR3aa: CASSLRFSDTQYF
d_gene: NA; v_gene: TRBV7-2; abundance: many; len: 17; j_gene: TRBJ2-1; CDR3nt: TGTGCCAGCAGCTTAAGAAGTAATTCGTTGGGTTACAATGAGCAGTTCTTC; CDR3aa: CASSLRSNSLGYNEQFF
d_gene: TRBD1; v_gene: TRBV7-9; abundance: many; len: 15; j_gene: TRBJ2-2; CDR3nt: TGTGCCAGCAGCTCGAGACAGGGGAACACCGGGGAGCTGTTTTTT; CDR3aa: CASSSRQGNTGELFF